Detailed here is one TCR beta chain. This sample was included in a study of blood T cell repertoires in COVID-19. The CDR3 is 17 residues long. V lost 0 bases and J lost 3; bases outside the gene matches: 11. Germline V gives CDR1 SGHRS, CDR2 YFSETQ. The assay was immunoSEQ multiplex PCR, and TCRdb's table has in-frame clones only and misses some. The sample has 70,000 to 85,000 clones; 82% are singletons. The receptor was isolated from a man aged 60 to 69 with acute or convalescent COVID-19. The specimen was peripheral blood. The chain is built from TRBV5-1 and TRBJ2-7, with TRBD1 identical over 8 bases. DNA for the CDR3: TGCGCCAGCAGCTTGGTTCGGGGGACAGGTCTCGTCTACGAGCAGTACTTC. Its protein is CASSLVRGTGLVYEQYF.